This record looks at one T cell receptor (beta chain) sequence and its context. No antigen is known for it. This sample is drawn from a study of blood T cells in healthy people across ages. Whole-study findings and limits: TCR beta diversity was tightly associated with the proportion of naive T cells. PBMC samples, being unsorted, prevented any conclusive comparison of naive and antigen-experienced cells.

The CDR3 runs to 16 residues. Per the germline V gene, CDR1 is SGHVS and CDR2 is FQNEAQ. With V trimmed by 3 bases and J by 3 bases, 8 bases remained unmatched. Primers used in a second PCR of roughly 7 to 12 cycles were a sample-barcoded 5' primer and a J-beta primer mix. Each cDNA molecule, via a template-switch adaptor with 12 random nucleotides, was tagged. TCRdb analysed the 5' RACE reads with MiXCR anew, one entry per CDR3 protein. The table lists around 2 million distinct CDR3 sequences, 39% of them singletons. Sequenced: blood. This clonotype was sampled from a human donor in good health. The gene calls are TRBV7-8 and TRBJ2-3; TRBD2 aligns across 8 bases. In DNA form, the CDR3 reads TGTGCCAGCAGCTTGGTCTGGCGGGGGGTAACAGATACGCAGTATTTT. As protein: CASSLVWRGVTDTQYF.